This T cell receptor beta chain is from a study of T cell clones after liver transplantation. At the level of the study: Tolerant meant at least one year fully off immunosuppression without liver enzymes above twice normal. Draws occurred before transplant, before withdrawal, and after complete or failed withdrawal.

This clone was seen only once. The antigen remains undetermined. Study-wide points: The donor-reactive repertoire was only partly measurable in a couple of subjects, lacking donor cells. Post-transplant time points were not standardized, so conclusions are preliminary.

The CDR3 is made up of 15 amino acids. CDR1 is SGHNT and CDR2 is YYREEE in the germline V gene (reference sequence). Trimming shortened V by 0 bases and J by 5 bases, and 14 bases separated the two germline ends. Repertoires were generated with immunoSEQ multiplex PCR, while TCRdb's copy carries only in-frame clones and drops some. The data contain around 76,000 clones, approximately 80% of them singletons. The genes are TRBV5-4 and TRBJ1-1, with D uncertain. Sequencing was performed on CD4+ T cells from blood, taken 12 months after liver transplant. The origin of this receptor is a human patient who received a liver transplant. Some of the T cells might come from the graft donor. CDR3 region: CASSLEVRVRTEAFF. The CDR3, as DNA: TGTGCCAGCAGCTTGGAGGTCCGGGTAAGAACTGAAGCTTTCTTT.